A selection of T cell receptor beta chains follows, all from one sample in a study of cytomegalovirus exposure and HLA in healthy donors. Measured with immunoSEQ multiplex PCR; TCRdb has only the in-frame clones, and not every one. The repertoire holds 29,000 or so clones, with 62% as singletons. The specimen sequenced was PBMCs. The receptors were gathered from a male donor in good health and CMV-seropositive. Each CDR3 is given with its conserved first and last residue. The D gene is left open where the match is weak. Clone sizes are given selectively: once, few, many, or a class where the clone is expanded.

V gene	J gene	clone size	D gene	CDR3 DNA	CDR3 protein
TRBV21-1	TRBJ2-1	many	-	TGTGCCAGCAGCAAAGGGGGCTACATGAGGATCTTC	CASSKGGYMRIF
TRBV19	TRBJ1-5	-	TRBD1	TGTGCCAGTAGTAGGATTGGGACAGGGGGCCCTCCGGGCCATAGCAATCAGCCCCAGCATTTT	CASSRIGTGGPPGHSNQPQHF
TRBV27	TRBJ2-7	-	-	TGTGCCAGCAGCTCTAGGGGAGGCGAGCAGTACTTC	CASSSRGGEQYF
TRBV6-1	TRBJ1-5	-	TRBD1	TGTGCCAGCAGTGAAGGGACAGGGCCGGATCAGCCCCAGCATTTT	CASSEGTGPDQPQHF
TRBV10-3	TRBJ1-1	-	TRBD1	TGTGCCATCAGTGACTCCGACAGGGATGAAGCTTTCTTT	CAISDSDRDEAFF
TRBV10-1	TRBJ2-2	few	-	TGCGCCAGCAGTGAAGGGGGCACCGGGGAGCTGTTTTTT	CASSEGGTGELFF
TRBV27	TRBJ1-2	-	-	TGTGCCAGCAGGCCCCTCTATGGAGGCGTTGGCTACACCTTC	CASRPLYGGVGYTF
TRBV6-1	TRBJ1-1	-	-	TGTGCCAGCAGGGATACGGTCTTCGGGGCTTTCTTT	CASRDTVFGAFF
TRBV19	TRBJ1-1	-	-	TGTGCCAGTAGTAGGGGAGGGACGGGGAACACTGAAGCTTTCTTT	CASSRGGTGNTEAFF
TRBV28	TRBJ2-1	-	-	TGTGCCAGCAGTATTATCAATGAGCAGTTCTTC	CASSIINEQFF
TRBV30	TRBJ1-2	few	TRBD1	TGTGCCTGGAGTCTCAACAGGGGGCAAGGCTACACCTTC	CAWSLNRGQGYTF
TRBV6-1	TRBJ2-4	-	TRBD2	TGTGCCAGCAGTGACAGAGGGGAGACTAGCGGAATGAGCATTCAGTACTTC	CASSDRGETSGMSIQYF
TRBV6-5	TRBJ1-3	-	-	TGTGCCAGCAGTTACGCCCCAGGTGGAAACACCATATATTTT	CASSYAPGGNTIYF
TRBV7-3	TRBJ2-5	-	-	TGTGCCAGCAGCTTAGGGCTAGCTGAGACCCAGTACTTC	CASSLGLAETQYF
TRBV28	TRBJ2-1	few	-	TGTGCCAGCAGTCACGACAGGAGCTCCTACAATGAGCAGTTCTTC	CASSHDRSSYNEQFF
TRBV6-4	TRBJ1-5	-	TRBD1	TGTGCCAGCAGTGAGGGGACAGGGCCCCAGCATTTT	CASSEGTGPQHF
TRBV2	TRBJ1-2	-	-	TGTGCCAGCAGAGAAGGACTTTACTATGGCTACACCTTC	CASREGLYYGYTF
TRBV19	TRBJ2-7	-	TRBD2	TGTGCCAGTAGTATTGACAGCGGGAGACTCTACGAGCAGTACTTC	CASSIDSGRLYEQYF
TRBV30	TRBJ1-5	-	-	TGTGCCTGGAGTGTGCGGGTAGGGCCCCAGCATTTT	CAWSVRVGPQHF
TRBV6-4	TRBJ2-7	-	-	TGTGCCAGCAGTGCGGGGAACCGAACCTACGAGCAGTACTTC	CASSAGNRTYEQYF
TRBV2	TRBJ2-5	-	-	TGTGCCAGCAGCTATGGGGGCAGGGAGACCCAGTACTTC	CASSYGGRETQYF
TRBV5-6	TRBJ2-7	-	TRBD2	TGTGCCAGCAGCTTGGAGGTAATAGCGGGGGGAGCCTACGAGCAGTACTTC	CASSLEVIAGGAYEQYF
TRBV28	TRBJ2-7	-	-	TGTGCCAGCAGTTTTCTAGGGGCAGCCTACGAGCAGTACTTC	CASSFLGAAYEQYF
TRBV28	TRBJ1-1	-	-	TGTGCCAGCAGTCCCACCAGGGTAGCTTTCTTT	CASSPTRVAFF
TRBV18	TRBJ2-1	-	-	TGTGCCAGCTCACCACCGACGACGTACATGGAGGAGTTCTTC	CASSPPTTYMEEFF
TRBV28	TRBJ2-7	-	TRBD2	TGTGCCAGCAGTTTCGTAGGGGGTAAGGGACTAGCGGGTTACGAGCAATACTTC	CASSFVGGKGLAGYEQYF
TRBV5-1	TRBJ2-1	few	TRBD2	TGCGCCAGCAGCTTGGACGTAGCGGGGTACAATGAGCAGTTCTTC	CASSLDVAGYNEQFF
TRBV19	TRBJ2-2	many	-	TGTGCCAGTACCAATAGCCCACGTCCCAACACCGGGGAGCTGTTTTTT	CASTNSPRPNTGELFF
TRBV6-1	TRBJ1-5	-	-	TGTGCCAGCAGTGGGGGGACTGTTAGCAATCAGCCCCAGCATTTT	CASSGGTVSNQPQHF
TRBV28	TRBJ1-4	few	-	TGTGCCAGCAGTTTACCCGGGAATGAAAAACTGTTTTTT	CASSLPGNEKLFF
TRBV6-4	TRBJ2-2	-	-	TGTGCCAGCAGTGCAGGGAACACCGGGGAGCTGTTTTTT	CASSAGNTGELFF
TRBV7-8	TRBJ1-1	-	TRBD1	TGTGCCAGCAGCTTATCGATACCAGGGGGCACTGAAGCTTTCTTT	CASSLSIPGGTEAFF
TRBV14	TRBJ1-2	-	TRBD1	TGTGCCAGCAGCCAAGATATAGGGGGCTTTAACTATGGCTACACCTTC	CASSQDIGGFNYGYTF
TRBV7-3	TRBJ2-7	-	-	TGTGCCAGCAGGCCGGCGGGCCCTCAGGGGTCGTACGAGCAGTACTTC	CASRPAGPQGSYEQYF
TRBV5-6	TRBJ2-1	once	-	TGTGCCAGCAGCTTGGATGCGGGTAGCTCCTACAATGAGCAGTTCTTC	CASSLDAGSSYNEQFF
TRBV30	TRBJ1-5	-	-	TGTGCCTGGCGGAGACCGGGGGATCAGCCCCAGCATTTT	CAWRRPGDQPQHF
TRBV30	TRBJ1-5	once	-	TGTGCCTGGAGTGTTATGCCCCGACAGTACGATCAGCCCCAGCATTTT	CAWSVMPRQYDQPQHF
TRBV6-1	TRBJ2-1	-	TRBD2	TGTGCCACCGGACTAGCGGGGTACAATGAGCAGTTCTTC	CATGLAGYNEQFF
TRBV5-4	TRBJ1-3	-	-	TGTGCCAGCAGCTTGAGCGGCTCTGGAAACACCATATATTTT	CASSLSGSGNTIYF
TRBV7-3	TRBJ2-7	few	TRBD2	TGTGCCAGCAGCCCCGGGACTAGGGAGCTGTACTTC	CASSPGTRELYF
TRBV6-1	TRBJ2-3	few	TRBD2	TGTGCCAGCAGAGGACTAGCGGGGGGTTCAGATACGCAGTATTTT	CASRGLAGGSDTQYF
TRBV27	TRBJ1-3	-	-	TGTGCCAGCGGAAACCGAGGCTCTGGAAACACCATATATTTT	CASGNRGSGNTIYF
TRBV28	TRBJ2-7	few	TRBD2	TGTGCCAGCAGCACAACTAGCGGGAAAGGGCGAGAGCAGTACTTC	CASSTTSGKGREQYF
TRBV4-2	TRBJ1-1	few	TRBD1	TGTGCCAGCAGCTCACAGACAGGGTGGGTGGGGACTGAAGCTTTCTTT	CASSSQTGWVGTEAFF
TRBV4-1	TRBJ2-7	-	TRBD2	TGCGCCAGCAGCCAAGATCCCAAGTCGAGCGGGAGTTTGAACGAGCAGTACTTC	CASSQDPKSSGSLNEQYF
TRBV30	TRBJ2-3	-	-	TGTGCCTGGAGTGGCCCGGGACTCCACACAGATACGCAGTATTTT	CAWSGPGLHTDTQYF
TRBV15	TRBJ2-5	-	TRBD1	TGTGCCACCAGCAGGGACAGGGAACAAGAGACCCAGTACTTC	CATSRDREQETQYF
TRBV6-4	TRBJ2-3	few	-	TGTGCCAGCAGTGAGGAGGGGGCGAGGCCAGATACGCAGTATTTT	CASSEEGARPDTQYF